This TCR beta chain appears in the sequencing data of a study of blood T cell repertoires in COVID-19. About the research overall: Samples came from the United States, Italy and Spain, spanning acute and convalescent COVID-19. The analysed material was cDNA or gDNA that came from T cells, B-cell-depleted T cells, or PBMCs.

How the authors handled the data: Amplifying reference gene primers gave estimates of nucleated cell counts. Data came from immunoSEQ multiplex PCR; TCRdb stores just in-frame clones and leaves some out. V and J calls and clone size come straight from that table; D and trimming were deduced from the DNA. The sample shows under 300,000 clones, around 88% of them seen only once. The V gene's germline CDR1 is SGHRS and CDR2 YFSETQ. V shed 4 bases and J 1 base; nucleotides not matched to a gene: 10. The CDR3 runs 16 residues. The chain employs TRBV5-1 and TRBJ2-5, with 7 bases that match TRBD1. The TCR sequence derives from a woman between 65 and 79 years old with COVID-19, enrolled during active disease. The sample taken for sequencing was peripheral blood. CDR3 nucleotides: TGCGCCAGCAGCACGGGACAGTTAAAATTCCAAGAGACCCAGTACTTC. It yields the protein CASSTGQLKFQETQYF.